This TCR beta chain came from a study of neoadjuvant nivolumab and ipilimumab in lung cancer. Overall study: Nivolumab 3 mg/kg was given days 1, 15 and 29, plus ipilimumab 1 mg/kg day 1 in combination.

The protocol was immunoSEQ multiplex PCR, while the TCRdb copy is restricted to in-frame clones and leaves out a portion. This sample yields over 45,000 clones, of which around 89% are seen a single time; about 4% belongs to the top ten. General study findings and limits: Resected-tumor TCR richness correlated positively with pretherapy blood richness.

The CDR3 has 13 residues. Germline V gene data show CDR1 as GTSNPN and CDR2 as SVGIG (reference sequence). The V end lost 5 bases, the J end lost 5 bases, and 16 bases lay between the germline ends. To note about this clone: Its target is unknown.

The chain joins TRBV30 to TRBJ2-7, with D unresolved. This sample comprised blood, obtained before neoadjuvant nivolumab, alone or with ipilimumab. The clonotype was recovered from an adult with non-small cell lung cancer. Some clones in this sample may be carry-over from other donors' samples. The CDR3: CAWATKMRHEQYF. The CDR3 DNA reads TGTGCCTGGGCCACCAAAATGAGGCACGAGCAGTACTTC.